This T cell receptor beta chain was found in a study of blood T cell repertoires in COVID-19. In the original workflow: Reference gene primers were amplified, and this amplification served to estimate nucleated cell counts. Clones were read by immunoSEQ multiplex PCR, and TCRdb kept only the in-frame ones, dropping some. The D gene and trimming were derived from the DNA, and the V and J assignments and clone size from that table. The sample lists fewer than 300,000 clones, roughly 90% occurring once. J gave up 6 bases and V 1 base, and 5 bases lay outside the gene matches. CDR1 is SGHTA and CDR2 is FQGTGA in the germline V gene. This CDR3 contains 14 residues. Residents of under 25 US areas, aged about 18 to 95 years, made up the participants. Before being deemed recovered, Cohort 3 donors had two negative PCRs, clearance, or symptom resolution.

This sequence was found in a woman in her thirties who had recovered from COVID-19. The sample was PBMCs or T cells enriched from blood (not recorded which). The V call is TRBV7-3, the J call TRBJ2-5; 7 bases fit TRBD1. This CDR3 reads CASSLNRGQQTQYF. The CDR3 nucleotides are TGTGCCAGCAGCTTAAACAGGGGACAGCAGACCCAGTACTTC.